This TCR beta chain was sequenced in a study of blood T cell repertoires in COVID-19. The V gene end was trimmed by 5 bases and the J gene end by 4 bases; junction bases not matched to a gene: 9. The CDR3 is 16 amino acids. CDR1 and CDR2 (germline): MDHEN, SYDVKM. Recruitment covered about two dozen US areas and drew participants whose ages spanned about 18 to 90 years. Participants' own reports of clinical history determined their cohort assignment. Assay used: immunoSEQ multiplex PCR; TCRdb lists only in-frame clones, some missing. This table holds around 200,000 clones, approximately 91% found once.

This sequence joins TRBV28 and TRBJ2-2; TRBD1 matches at 8 bases. Sequencing was carried out using PBMCs or T cells enriched from blood (not recorded which). This clonotype was obtained from a woman younger than 30 who had recovered from COVID-19. The CDR3 DNA sequence: TGTGCCAGCAGTGTCCGGACAGGGTGGGTCACCGGGGAGCTGTTTTTT. The encoded protein is CASSVRTGWVTGELFF.